A single TCR beta chain is shown here with its context. The CDR3 spans 14 residues. Germline V lookup: CDR1 PRHDT, CDR2 FYEKMQ (reference sequence). Trimming removed 4 bases at V and 1 base at J, with 10 bases between. The data were taken from a study of T cells after yellow fever vaccination. TCRdb called the 5' RACE reads again in MiXCR, with one record for every CDR3 protein. The table includes roughly 250,000 distinct CDR3 sequences, 10% to 15% detected once. The J gene is TRBJ2-5, the V gene TRBV13; a weak D match, TRBD2 (6 bases). This clonotype was sampled from a man aged 25-40 years who received the YFV17D yellow fever vaccine. The sequences come from CD4+ T cells sorted from PBMCs, collected 45 days after the yellow fever booster vaccination. CDR3 sequence reads: CASSSLGGQETQYF. As DNA, the CDR3 is TGTGCCAGCAGCTCCCTGGGGGGCCAAGAGACCCAGTACTTC.